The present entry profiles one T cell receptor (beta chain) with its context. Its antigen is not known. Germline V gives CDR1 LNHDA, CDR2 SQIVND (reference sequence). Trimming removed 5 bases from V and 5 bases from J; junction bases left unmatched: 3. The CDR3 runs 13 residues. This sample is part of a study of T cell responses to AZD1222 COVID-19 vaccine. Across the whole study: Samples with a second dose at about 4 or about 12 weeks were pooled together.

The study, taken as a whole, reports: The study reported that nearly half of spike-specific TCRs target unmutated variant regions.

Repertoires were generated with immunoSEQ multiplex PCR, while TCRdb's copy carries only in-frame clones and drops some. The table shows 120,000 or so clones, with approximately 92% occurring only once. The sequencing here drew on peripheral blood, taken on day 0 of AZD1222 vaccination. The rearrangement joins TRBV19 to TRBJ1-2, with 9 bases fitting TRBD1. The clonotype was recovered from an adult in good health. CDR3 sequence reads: CASSAGQGYGYTF. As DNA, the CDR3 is TGTGCCAGTAGTGCGGGACAGGGATATGGCTACACCTTC.